This T cell receptor (beta chain) was captured by sequencing in a study of cytomegalovirus exposure and HLA in healthy donors. Study-wide results and limits: The authors later found HLA-associated TCR beta chains more clonally expanded than equally common others.

Concerning this clone: No antigen is known for it.

Use of 60 Vbeta and 13 Jbeta primers characterized the PCR. Generated by immunoSEQ multiplex PCR, the TCRdb table keeps only in-frame clones and is missing some. The sample holds some 44,000 clones. Germline loops: CDR1 MDHEN, CDR2 SYDVKM. The CDR3 is made up of 12 amino acids. Trimming shortened V by 2 bases and J by 11 bases, and 10 bases separated the two germline ends. The chain recombines TRBV28 with TRBJ2-4; D gene ambiguous. The TCR originated in a woman in her thirties in good health and CMV-seronegative. The sample taken for sequencing was PBMCs. This chain's CDR3 is CASSLGSRLQYF. The CDR3 DNA is TGTGCCAGCAGTTTAGGCTCACGCCTTCAGTACTTC.